The 24 T cell receptor beta chains listed next were all sequenced from one sample in a study of CD8+CD57+ T cells in acquired aplastic anemia. Genomic DNA acted as the template from which TCR beta VDJ combination and CDR3 sequence profiling were carried out. TCRdb reprocessed the reads via MiXCR and lists one record per CDR3 protein. The sample holds about 180,000 distinct CDR3 sequences, roughly 43% seen once. In patients chosen for sequencing, flow cytometry had shown CD8+CD57+ cell expansion. The material sequenced was sorted CD4+, CD8+, or CD8+CD57+ T cells (not recorded which) from PBMCs. The receptors shown here come from a human donor with aplastic anemia.

On this clonotype itself: Relative to the germline gene, one junction end is altered; a read error may explain this. This chain joins TRBV20-1 and TRBJ1-5; perhaps TRBD1 as D (5 bases). CDR3 length: 14 residues. Germline V lookup: CDR1 DFQATT, CDR2 SNEGSKA (reference sequence). The CDR3: CSARKGPGPQPQHF. CDR3 nucleotides: TGCAGTGCTAGAAAGGGACCGGGACCTCAGCCCCAGCACTTT.

The V gene is TRBV2, the J gene TRBJ1-2, with D possibly TRBD1 on 6 matching bases. This CDR3 has 13 residues. Germline CDR1 and CDR2: SNHLY and FYNNEI. The ends were cut back, 6 bases at V and 0 bases at J, with 8 bases in the middle. CDR3 region: CASRDSTNYGYTF. The CDR3 DNA reads TGTGCCAGCAGGGACAGTACTAACTATGGCTACACCTTC.

The gene calls are TRBV15 and TRBJ2-7, with 7 bases lining up with TRBD1. Germline assignment: CDR1 LNHNV and CDR2 YYDKDF (reference sequence). The CDR3 has 14 amino acids. The V gene end was trimmed by 5 bases and the J gene end by 3 bases; junction bases not matched to a gene: 7. Here the CDR3 DNA reads TGTGCCACCAGCGGGTTACAGGGGCTCTACGAGCAGTACTTC. Its protein is CATSGLQGLYEQYF.

With regard to this clonotype: The junction departs from germline at one end; a sequencing error may be responsible. The CDR3 reads CASSLVGGGGTDTRYF. In nucleotides, the CDR3 is TGTGCCAGCAGCTTAGTTGGCGGGGGAGGCACAGATACGCGGTATTTT. The genes are TRBV11-2 and TRBJ2-3, with 7 bases lining up with TRBD2. The CDR3 consists of 16 residues. Germline V gene data show CDR1 as SGHAT and CDR2 as FQNNGV.

V gene TRBV10-3 combines with J gene TRBJ2-3, with 12 nucleotides matching TRBD2. Germline loops: CDR1 ENHRY, CDR2 SYGVKD. Germline trimming cut 4 bases from V and 4 bases from J; bases unmatched to any gene: 0. The CDR3 spans 14 residues. The CDR3 loop is CAISGTSGADTQYF. The CDR3 coding sequence is TGTGCCATCAGTGGGACTAGCGGGGCAGATACGCAGTATTTT.

The J gene is TRBJ2-3, the V gene TRBV7-9; the match to TRBD2 covers 9 bases. Trimming cost V 3 bases and J 3 bases; bases outside gene matches: 1. CDR3 length equals 14 residues. Germline CDR1 SEHNR, CDR2 FQNEAQ (reference sequence). CDR3 sequence reads: CASSFSGSTDTQYF. The DNA for the CDR3 is TGTGCCAGCAGCTTTAGCGGGAGTACAGATACGCAGTATTTT.

This clonotype was seen at least ten times. The chain is built from TRBV20-1 and TRBJ1-6, with D possibly TRBD1 on 6 matching bases. The CDR3 is 17 residues long. Germline V gene data show CDR1 as DFQATT and CDR2 as SNEGSKA (reference sequence). Trimming pared 5 bases from V and 10 bases from J, leaving 27 bases between. Here the CDR3 DNA reads TGCAGTGCTCTTAAGCCGGCAGGGGACCAGGGCGTATCACCCCTCCACTTT. Residues: CSALKPAGDQGVSPLHF.

This clonotype was detected ten times or more. V gene TRBV12-3 or TRBV12-4 combines with J gene TRBJ1-2; D remains ambiguous. The V gene lost 5 bases and the J gene lost 4 bases, with 14 bases spanning the gap. The CDR3 loop spans 14 amino acids. The CDR3 loop is CASSRDANSYGYTF. CDR3 nucleotide sequence: TGTGCCAGCAGTCGGGATGCCAATTCCTATGGCTACACCTTC.

This clonotype was detected ten times or more. The chain recombines TRBV4-1 with TRBJ1-5; maybe TRBD1 (5 bases). CDR3 size: 16 residues. Germline V gene data show CDR1 as MGHRA and CDR2 as YSYEKL. Trimming took 0 bases from V and 8 from J, leaving 17 bases between them. Here the CDR3 reads CASSQDKPEGDEPQHF. Written as DNA, the CDR3 is TGCGCCAGCAGCCAAGATAAACCGGAAGGGGATGAGCCCCAGCATTTT.

This clonotype was picked up many times. This chain links TRBV6-1 with TRBJ2-7; the match to TRBD1 covers 8 bases. The CDR3 runs 14 residues. V was pared by 6 bases and J by 6 bases, with 10 bases of the junction left unmatched. Germline CDR1 reads MNHNS; CDR2 reads SASEGT. DNA of the CDR3: TGTGCCAGCAGCCCCCCGGGCAGGGGGCGCGAGCAGTACTTC. As protein: CASSPPGRGREQYF.

The chain has TRBV15 and TRBJ1-2; 9 bases align to TRBD1. Germline CDR1 reads LNHNV; CDR2 reads YYDKDF (reference sequence). The V segment lost 6 bases and the J segment 2 bases; nucleotides outside the gene matches: 13. The CDR3 is 17 residues long. CDR3 protein: CATSLGTGFSRNYGYTF. The CDR3 bases are TGTGCCACCAGTCTAGGGACAGGGTTCAGTAGGAACTATGGCTACACCTTC.

The chain is built from TRBV20-1 and TRBJ2-7; D not certain. V was trimmed by 4 bases and J by 2 bases, leaving 12 bases between them. CDR3 size: 13 residues. CDR1 and CDR2 from the germline V gene are DFQATT and SNEGSKA (reference sequence). CDR3 coding DNA: TGCAGTGCTACTCCCGAGACTGCCTACGAGCAGTACTTC. Protein: CSATPETAYEQYF.

The chain recombines TRBV2 with TRBJ2-6; D ambiguous. The CDR3 has 16 amino acids. V lost 3 bases, J lost 0 bases, and 9 bases lay in between. Germline values: CDR1 SNHLY, CDR2 FYNNEI. The CDR3 bases are TGTGCCAGCAGTGAGGGGTCAAGCTCTGGGGCCAACGTCCTGACTTTC. As protein: CASSEGSSSGANVLTF. The full variable domain, in which reference TRBV2 and TRBJ2-6 provide the parts outside the CDR3, is EPEVTQTPSHQVTQMGQEVILRCVPISNHLYFYWYRQILGQKVEFLVSFYNNEISEKSEIFDDQFSVERPDGSNFTLKIRSTKLEDSAMYFCASSEGSSSGANVLTFGAGSRLTVL.

CDR3 nucleotides: TGTGCCAGCAGTTACAAGGGCCTGGGCTCCTATAATTCACCCCTCCACTTT. It translates to CASSYKGLGSYNSPLHF. V gene TRBV6-5 combines with J gene TRBJ1-6; D remains ambiguous. Looked up from germline, CDR1 is MNHEY and CDR2 is SVGAGI. The CDR3 has 17 amino acids. Between the trimmed V and J ends, which lost 2 bases and 0 bases, there was a span of 11 bases.

The chain recombines TRBV7-6 with TRBJ1-6; D uncertain. V lost 1 base, J lost 5 bases, and 9 bases lay in between. CDR1 and CDR2 (germline): SGHVS, FNYEAQ. The CDR3 covers 15 residues. CDR3 in amino acids: CASSLGFSDNSPLHF. The CDR3 DNA is TGTGCCAGCAGCTTAGGGTTCTCGGATAATTCACCCCTCCACTTT.

V gene TRBV9 combines with J gene TRBJ2-3; 7 bases are a match to TRBD1. J was trimmed by 6 bases and V by 5 bases; bases with no gene match: 9. CDR3 size: 14 residues. Looked up from germline, CDR1 is SGDLS and CDR2 is YYNGEE. CDR3 DNA sequence: TGTGCCAGCAGTCTACAGGGGCGCGGGGATACGCAGTATTTT. Translation gives CASSLQGRGDTQYF.

This clonotype was recorded only once. The rearrangement links TRBV10-3 to TRBJ1-2; tentative D call: TRBD1 (6 bases). Trimming took 0 bases from V and 6 from J, leaving 14 bases between them. Germline CDR1 and CDR2: ENHRY and SYGVKD. This CDR3 is 15 amino acids long. The CDR3 sequence is CAISESPGAANGYTF. In nucleotides, the CDR3 is TGTGCCATCAGTGAGTCGCCGGGGGCCGCAAATGGCTACACCTTC.

The chain is built from TRBV19 and TRBJ2-1, with a possible D match to TRBD1 (6 bases). The CDR3 has 12 residues. The V end was cut by 6 bases, the J end by 14 bases, with 17 bases between. Germline assignment: CDR1 LNHDA and CDR2 SQIVND (reference sequence). The CDR3, as DNA: TGTGCCAGTAGCGACCGGGGCAGGGGTAAGTTCTTC. It specifies CASSDRGRGKFF.

The CDR3 DNA is TGTGCCAGCAGCCGGACTAGCGGGAGCTCCTACGAGCAGTACTTC. It codes for CASSRTSGSSYEQYF. This chain connects TRBV25-1 to TRBJ2-7; 13 bases match TRBD2. The CDR3 is 15 residues long. Germline V gives CDR1 MGHDK, CDR2 SYGVNS. Trimming removed 6 bases from V and 0 bases from J; junction bases left unmatched: 2.

In this sample, this clonotype turned up many times. This chain links TRBV20-1 with TRBJ1-4, with D unclear. From germline, CDR1 is DFQATT and CDR2 SNEGSKA (reference sequence). This CDR3 is 13 amino acids long. Trimming cost V 5 bases and J 0 bases, with 7 bases left between them. The CDR3 nucleotides are TGCAGTGCTCCGGTTGCAACTAATGAAAAACTGTTTTTT. Encoded protein: CSAPVATNEKLFF.

This clonotype was found many times. The chain combines TRBV7-8 with TRBJ2-7; D gene unclear. The CDR3 has 13 amino acids. Trimming removed 3 bases at V and 4 bases at J, with 10 bases between. Germline-derived CDR1 and CDR2 are SGHVS and FQNEAQ. The CDR3 sequence: CASSLASRYEQYF. In nucleotides, the CDR3 is TGTGCCAGCAGCTTGGCGAGTCGGTACGAGCAGTACTTC.

This clonotype was counted at least ten times. The V gene is TRBV12-3 or TRBV12-4, the J gene TRBJ1-1; D ambiguous. The CDR3 is 15 residues long. The V and J ends lost 2 bases and 0 bases respectively, with 10 bases between them. The CDR3 loop reads CASSLSSFMNTEAFF. In DNA, the CDR3 is TGTGCCAGCAGTTTAAGCAGTTTCATGAACACTGAAGCTTTCTTT.

In this sample, this clonotype turned up many times. CDR3 DNA sequence: TGTGCCAGCAGCTTGACAACCAAGAAATTTCCCTACGAGCAGTACTTC. Translating it yields CASSLTTKKFPYEQYF. V is TRBV5-6 and J is TRBJ2-7; unclear D gene. This CDR3 comprises 16 residues. Between the trimmed V and J ends, which lost 1 base and 2 bases, there was a span of 16 bases. Germline CDR1 and CDR2: SGHDT and YYEEEE.

This clonotype was recorded at least ten times. This chain connects TRBV7-8 to TRBJ1-1; D is perhaps TRBD1 (5 bases). The CDR3 extends over 12 amino acids. The germline V gene encodes CDR1 SGHVS and CDR2 FQNEAQ. Trimming cost V 1 base and J 7 bases, with 7 bases left between them. The CDR3 coding sequence is TGTGCCAGCAGCTTAGGTGGGGGTGAAGCTTTCTTT. This codes for CASSLGGGEAFF.